This T cell receptor beta chain was observed in a study of T-cell reconstitution after alpha-beta-depleted transplantation in children. General observations from the study: One year after transplant, T-cell counts and diversity came mostly from newly produced T cells. As was reported, about two months after transplant, alpha-beta T cells came from several hundred expanded graft clones.

This clonotype was seen at least ten times. Its target is not known. This CDR3 has 15 residues. Deletions cut 6 bases from V and 6 bases from J, with 23 bases between. The germline V gene encodes CDR1 DFQATT and CDR2 SNEGSKA (reference sequence). Unique molecular identifiers featured in how the TCRbeta library was prepared. A single record per CDR3 protein comes from TCRdb applying MiXCR to the PCR reads. This sample yields 250,000 to 300,000 distinct CDR3 sequences, of which roughly 8.2% are seen a single time; about 8.2% belongs to the top ten. The J gene is TRBJ1-1, the V gene TRBV20-1, with D unclear. The sequence was obtained from a female patient aged 2-9 years who had a stem cell transplant for Fanconi anemia, so the T cells may come from the graft donor. Sequenced here: peripheral blood, sampled 360 days after TCRalphabeta/CD19-depleted stem cell transplant. CDR3 sequence: CSAGGGGLIVAEAFF. The DNA of the CDR3 is TGCAGTGCCGGAGGCGGAGGGCTGATTGTCGCTGAAGCTTTCTTT.